This is a list of T cell receptor beta chains from one sample in a study of CD8+ T cells in alopecia areata. Produced via immunoSEQ multiplex PCR; TCRdb's table is partial and in-frame only. The sample includes 250,000 to 350,000 clones, around three fifths of them seen just once. The sequencing here drew on CD4+ T cells sorted from blood, taken around week 53, from a patient treated with tofacitinib. These receptors came from a human donor with alopecia areata. The CDR3 runs from the conserved cysteine through the conserved F or W. The order of the fields is V gene, J gene, CDR3 protein.

>TRBV30|TRBJ2-2
CAWSRYEGLNTGELFF
>TRBV7-2|TRBJ2-3
CASSLVDRAQDTQYF
>TRBV25-1|TRBJ1-6
CASRGQGAPNSPLHF
>TRBV6-5|TRBJ2-3
CASSLSDTQYF
>TRBV9|TRBJ1-6
CASSDGPVGSPLHF
>TRBV5-6|TRBJ1-5
CASSFGLGDQPQHF
>TRBV29-1|TRBJ2-1
CSVEDPGDEQFF
>TRBV11-2|TRBJ2-6
CASSLYPGAQAGANVLTF
>TRBV30|TRBJ2-6
CASIQGSGANVLTF
>TRBV27|TRBJ2-7
CASSSGQVQYF
>TRBV29-1|TRBJ2-5
CSAGDQETQYF
>TRBV10-3|TRBJ2-5
CASSAGTGETQYF
>TRBV5-1|TRBJ2-5
CASSHEGGETQYF